These 23 T cell receptor beta chains were sequenced from one sample in a study of regulatory T cells in long-lasting Graves disease. Time point: persistent/refractory GD, antithyroid drugs over 5 years with positive TRAb. Scientists built the TCR library using RNA that was extracted from PBMCs. iRepertoire HTBI primers and Arm-PCR of CDR3 regions built TCR beta libraries. In TCRdb, the multiplex PCR reads were re-called with MiXCR into one record per CDR3 protein. The profile covers about 340,000 distinct CDR3 sequences, with 20% appearing a single time and about 29% taken by the ten largest. Sample: peripheral blood mononuclear cells (PBMCs), taken when the disease was refractory, from a patient treated with antithyroid drugs. The receptors derive from a female donor with Graves disease.

This clonotype came up many times. This chain joins TRBV27 and TRBJ1-4, with a tentative D call TRBD1 (5 bases). The germline gives CDR1 MNHEY, CDR2 SMNVEV (reference sequence). Trimming took off 3 bases at V and 14 bases at J, with 25 bases between the two ends. The CDR3 length is 16 residues. CDR3 in amino acids: CASSLGSGTPFGGLFF. The DNA for the CDR3 is TGTGCCAGCAGTTTGGGGTCCGGGACCCCTTTCGGAGGGCTGTTTTTT.

This clonotype was seen at least ten times. This chain joins TRBV28 and TRBJ1-4; D gene unclear. This CDR3 has 14 amino acids. Germline CDR1 reads MDHEN; CDR2 reads SYDVKM. Trimming shortened V by 4 bases and J by 8 bases, and 14 bases separated the two germline ends. CDR3 in DNA: TGTGCCAGCAGTTCTATGGGCCTCAGGGAAAAACTGTTTTTT. It encodes CASSSMGLREKLFF.

Ten or more counts support this clonotype. J is TRBJ1-2 and V is TRBV28; D not resolved. The ends were cut back, 7 bases at V and 4 bases at J, with 10 bases in the middle. The germline V gene has CDR1 MDHEN and CDR2 SYDVKM. The CDR3 covers 12 residues. For the CDR3, the DNA is TGTGCCAGCACTGCCAGTGTCTATGGCTACACCTTC. Encoded protein: CASTASVYGYTF.

This clonotype was seen at least ten times. The chain joins TRBV6-1 to TRBJ1-5; D uncertain. V was trimmed by 1 base and J by 3 bases, leaving 10 bases between them. In germline, CDR1 is MNHNS, CDR2 SASEGT. This CDR3 contains 15 residues. CDR3 coding DNA: TGTGCCAGCAGTGAAGAGGTACTGTACAATCAGCCCCAGCATTTT. Encoded protein: CASSEEVLYNQPQHF.

This clonotype appeared a few times. J is TRBJ2-5 and V is TRBV20-1; 12 nucleotides match TRBD2. Germline V gene sequence: CDR1 DFQATT, CDR2 SNEGSKA (reference sequence). Trimming removed 5 bases from V and 5 bases from J; junction bases left unmatched: 9. CDR3 length: 15 amino acids. The CDR3 loop reads CSAVSSGGAKETQYF. DNA for the CDR3: TGCAGTGCTGTATCTAGCGGGGGGGCAAAGGAGACCCAGTACTTC.

This rearrangement joins TRBV18 to TRBJ1-6, with D hard to call. CDR3 length: 16 amino acids. V gave up 3 bases and J gave up 5 bases, with 14 bases separating them. Per germline, CDR1 KGHSH and CDR2 LQKENI. DNA of the CDR3: TGTGCCAGCTCACCCTCCGTCACAAGGGATAATTCACCCCTCCACTTT. Amino acids: CASSPSVTRDNSPLHF. Full variable domain (missing parts from reference TRBV18 and TRBJ1-6): NAGVMQNPRHLVRRRGQEARLRCSPMKGHSHVYWYRQLPEEGLKFMVYLQKENIIDESGMPKERFSAEFPKEGPSILRIQQVVRGDSAAYFCASSPSVTRDNSPLHFGNGTRLTVT.

This clonotype was counted a few times. The chain uses TRBV24-1 and TRBJ1-2, with D perhaps TRBD1 (6 bases). V lost 5 bases and J lost 5, with 8 bases in between. This CDR3 is 12 amino acids long. Germline CDR1 KGHDR, CDR2 SFDVKD. The CDR3, as DNA: TGTGCCACCAGTGCAACAGGGTATGGCTACACCTTC. Protein product: CATSATGYGYTF.

This clonotype has at least ten counts. The rearrangement joins TRBV28 to TRBJ2-7, with D maybe TRBD1 (7 bases). V lost 3 bases and J lost 4, with 19 bases in between. The CDR3 consists of 16 residues. Germline CDR1 is MDHEN and CDR2 is SYDVKM. DNA for the CDR3: TGTGCCAGCAGTTTGGACCCTATGCAGGGGGGATACGAGCAGTACTTC. Its protein product is CASSLDPMQGGYEQYF.

The chain is built from TRBV20-1 and TRBJ1-5, with unresolved D. The CDR3 runs to 13 residues. Trimming took 0 bases from V and 4 from J, leaving 7 bases between them. Germline CDR1 reads DFQATT; CDR2 reads SNEGSKA (reference sequence). In DNA form, the CDR3 reads TGCAGTGCTAGAGATCTAGCGAATCAGCCCCAGCATTTT. Encoded protein: CSARDLANQPQHF.

This clonotype has at least ten counts. The genes are TRBV30 and TRBJ1-1, with D unresolved. The V end was cut by 4 bases, the J end by 2 bases, with 14 bases between. CDR1 GTSNPN and CDR2 SVGIG come from the germline V gene (reference sequence). CDR3 length: 14 amino acids. The CDR3, as DNA: TGTGCCTGGACCATCGGGCGGGGAAACACTGAAGCTTTCTTT. Protein sequence: CAWTIGRGNTEAFF. The complete variable domain, with remaining parts taken from reference TRBV30 and TRBJ1-1, reads SQTIHQWPATLVQPVGSPLSLECTVEGTSNPNLYWYRQAAGRGLQLLFYSVGIGQISSEVPQNLSASRPQDRQFILSSKKLLLSDSGFYLCAWTIGRGNTEAFFGQGTRLTVV.

V and J are TRBV7-2 and TRBJ2-3; D perhaps matches TRBD1 (6 bases). Trimming pared 1 base from V and 3 bases from J, leaving 14 bases between. The germline gives CDR1 SGHTA, CDR2 FQGNSA. The CDR3 contains 16 residues. CDR3 amino acids: CASSLVGRGPTDTQYF. The CDR3 coding sequence is TGTGCCAGCAGCTTAGTTGGCAGGGGTCCAACAGATACGCAGTATTTT.

This clonotype was seen a handful of times. V is TRBV7-3 and J is TRBJ1-3; D might be TRBD1 (6 bases). The CDR3 sequence is 15 residues long. V lost 5 bases, J lost 2 bases, and 13 bases lay in between. Looked up from germline, CDR1 is SGHTA and CDR2 is FQGTGA. DNA of the CDR3: TGTGCCAGCAGCCGTGCAGGGGAGACTGGAAACACCATATATTTT. Translating gives CASSRAGETGNTIYF. Together with reference TRBV7-3 and TRBJ1-3, the CDR3 gives the full variable domain: GAGVSQTPSNKVTEKGKYVELRCDPISGHTALYWYRQSLGQGPEFLIYFQGTGAADDSGLPNDRFFAVRPEGSVSTLKIQRTERGDSAVYLCASSRAGETGNTIYFGEGSWLTVV.

This clonotype was picked up many times. CDR3 sequence (DNA): TGTGCCAGCACCCAATGGGGTGGCTACGAGCAGTACTTC. It encodes CASTQWGGYEQYF. J is TRBJ2-7 and V is TRBV28; D not certain. Germline V gene lookup returns CDR1 MDHEN and CDR2 SYDVKM. With 7 bases removed from V and 3 bases from J, the gap between germline ends came to 13 bases. This CDR3 is 13 amino acids long.

Here the CDR3 DNA reads TGTGCCAGCAGCTCGCCACTAGCGACCGGGGAGCTGTTTTTT. This encodes CASSSPLATGELFF. The chain combines TRBV7-9 with TRBJ2-2; 7 bases fit TRBD2. The germline gives CDR1 SEHNR, CDR2 FQNEAQ (reference sequence). J was trimmed by 5 bases and V by 4 bases; bases with no gene match: 4. CDR3 size: 14 residues.

In this sample, this clonotype turned up a few times. The chain is built from TRBV6-2 or TRBV6-3 and TRBJ2-6; no reliable D call. CDR3 length: 15 residues. The germline CDR1 and CDR2 sequences are MNHEY and SVGEGT. Trimming pared 4 bases from V and 3 bases from J, leaving 10 bases between. The DNA of the CDR3 is TGTGCCAGCAGTTCACCGGTGGGTGGGGCCAACGTCCTGACTTTC. Translated: CASSSPVGGANVLTF.

As for this clonotype: A read error may explain this, as a much larger clone is one base away. The V gene is TRBV7-3, the J gene TRBJ1-2; unclear D gene. V was trimmed by 2 bases and J by 4 bases, leaving 8 bases between them. The CDR3 is 13 amino acids. The germline V gene encodes CDR1 SGHTA and CDR2 FQGTGA. The CDR3 DNA reads as TGTGCCAGCAGCTTAGAGGTCGGCTATGGCTACACCTTC. Amino acid sequence: CASSLEVGYGYTF.

This sequence joins TRBV4-3 and TRBJ1-2; D gene uncertain. V was shortened by 0 bases and J by 8 bases, with 16 bases between the two germline ends. The CDR3 sequence is 15 residues long. Germline V lookup: CDR1 LGHNA, CDR2 YSLEER. The CDR3 region is CASSQDTAVLGGYTF. In nucleotides, the CDR3 is TGCGCCAGCAGCCAAGATACAGCCGTCCTCGGGGGCTACACCTTC.

This clonotype was recorded a few times. The chain links TRBV20-1 to TRBJ2-7; D is unclear. CDR3 length: 15 amino acids. Per the germline V gene, CDR1 is DFQATT and CDR2 is SNEGSKA (reference sequence). Trimming shortened V by 4 bases and J by 1 base, and 17 bases separated the two germline ends. The CDR3 region has the DNA TGCAGTGCTACCCCGACCCACGCACTATCCTACGAGCAGTACTTC. As protein: CSATPTHALSYEQYF.

This clonotype was counted between two and nine times. The chain links TRBV7-2 to TRBJ1-2, with D hard to call. V lost 1 base and J lost 8, with 11 bases in between. Germline V gene lookup returns CDR1 SGHTA and CDR2 FQGNSA. This CDR3 spans 13 amino acids. The CDR3 nucleotides are TGTGCCAGCAGCTTAGAGGGCCCAGGCGGCTACACCTTC. Residues: CASSLEGPGGYTF.

In its sample, this clonotype was seen once. A much larger clone lies one base from this, so it may be a read error. The chain combines TRBV6-9 with TRBJ1-2; D unclear. This CDR3 is 13 amino acids long. Germline loops: CDR1 MNHGY, CDR2 SVAAGI. For the CDR3, the DNA is TGTGCCAGCAGTTACACGGGGAACTATGGCCACACCTTC. It specifies CASSYTGNYGHTF.

The genes are TRBV25-1 and TRBJ1-2; D is perhaps TRBD1 (5 bases). Per the germline V gene, CDR1 is MGHDK and CDR2 is SYGVNS. V gave up 3 bases and J gave up 6 bases, with 11 bases separating them. This CDR3 spans 13 amino acids. CDR3: CASSDLGTHGYTF. For the CDR3, the DNA is TGTGCCAGCAGTGATTTGGGGACTCATGGCTACACCTTC.

In this sample, this clonotype turned up many times. The chain employs TRBV5-1 and TRBJ2-7, with TRBD1 matching 7 bases. The CDR3 is 14 amino acids. The germline V gene has CDR1 SGHRS and CDR2 YFSETQ. The trim removed 2 bases at V and 3 bases at J, leaving 5 bases unmatched. CDR3 bases: TGCGCCAGCAGCTTACTGACAGGGAGCTACGAGCAGTACTTC. As protein: CASSLLTGSYEQYF.

In this sample, this clonotype turned up a few times. V gene TRBV3-1 combines with J gene TRBJ2-5; unclear D gene. The V end was cut by 3 bases, the J end by 5 bases, with 7 bases between. This CDR3 has 12 amino acids. Germline V lookup: CDR1 LGHDT, CDR2 YNNKEL (reference sequence). CDR3 coding DNA: TGTGCCAGCAGCCACCCATGGGAGACCCAGTACTTC. It encodes CASSHPWETQYF.